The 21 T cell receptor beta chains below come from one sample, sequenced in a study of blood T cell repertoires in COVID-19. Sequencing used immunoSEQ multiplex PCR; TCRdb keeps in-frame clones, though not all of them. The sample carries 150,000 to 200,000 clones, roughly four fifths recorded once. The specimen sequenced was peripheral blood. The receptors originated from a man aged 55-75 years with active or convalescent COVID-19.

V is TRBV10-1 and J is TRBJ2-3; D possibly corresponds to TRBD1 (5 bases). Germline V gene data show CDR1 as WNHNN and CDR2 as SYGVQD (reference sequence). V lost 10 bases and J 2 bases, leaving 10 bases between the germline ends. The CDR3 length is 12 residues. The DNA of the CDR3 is TGCGCCACCGCAGGGATCACAGATACGCAGTATTTT. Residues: CATAGITDTQYF.

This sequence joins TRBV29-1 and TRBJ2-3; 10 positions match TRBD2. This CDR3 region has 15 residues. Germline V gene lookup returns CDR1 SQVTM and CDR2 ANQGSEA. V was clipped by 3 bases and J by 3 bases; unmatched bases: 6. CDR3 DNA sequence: TGCAGCGTTGAGGGGACTAGCGAGGGGACAGATACGCAGTATTTT. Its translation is CSVEGTSEGTDTQYF.

The DNA of the CDR3 is TGTGCCAGCAGTTCCCAGGGACAGGGTCATTCACGCACAGATACGCAGTATTTT. Protein sequence: CASSSQGQGHSRTDTQYF. J is TRBJ2-3 and V is TRBV6-2 or TRBV6-3; TRBD1 matches at 9 bases. CDR3 size: 18 residues. Trimming cost V 4 bases and J 1 base; bases outside gene matches: 12. Looked up from germline, CDR1 is MNHEY and CDR2 is SVGEGT.

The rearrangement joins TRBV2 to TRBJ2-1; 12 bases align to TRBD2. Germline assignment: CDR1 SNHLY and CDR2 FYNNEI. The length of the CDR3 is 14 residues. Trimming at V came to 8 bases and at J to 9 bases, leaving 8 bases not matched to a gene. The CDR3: CASGLAGGQGEQFF. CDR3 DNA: TGTGCCAGCGGGCTAGCGGGAGGGCAGGGTGAGCAGTTCTTC.

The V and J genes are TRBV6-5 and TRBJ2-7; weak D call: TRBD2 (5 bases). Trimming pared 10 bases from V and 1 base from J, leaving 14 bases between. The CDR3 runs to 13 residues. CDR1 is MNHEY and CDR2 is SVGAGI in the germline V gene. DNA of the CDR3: TGTGCCACCTCGAGGAGCGGATCCTACGAGCAGTACTTC. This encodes CATSRSGSYEQYF.

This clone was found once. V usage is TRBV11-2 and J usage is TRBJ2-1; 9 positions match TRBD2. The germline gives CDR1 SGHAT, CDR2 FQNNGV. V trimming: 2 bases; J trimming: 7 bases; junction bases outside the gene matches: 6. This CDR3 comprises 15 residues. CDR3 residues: CASSLSPSGVNEQFF. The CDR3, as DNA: TGTGCCAGCAGCTTATCCCCTAGCGGGGTTAATGAGCAGTTCTTC.

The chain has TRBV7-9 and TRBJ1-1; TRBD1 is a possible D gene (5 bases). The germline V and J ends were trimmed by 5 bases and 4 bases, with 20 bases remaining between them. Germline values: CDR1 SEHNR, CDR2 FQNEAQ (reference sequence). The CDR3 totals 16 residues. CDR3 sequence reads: CASSPEAGKRTTEAFF. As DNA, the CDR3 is TGTGCCAGCAGCCCCGAGGCAGGGAAGAGGACCACTGAAGCTTTCTTT.

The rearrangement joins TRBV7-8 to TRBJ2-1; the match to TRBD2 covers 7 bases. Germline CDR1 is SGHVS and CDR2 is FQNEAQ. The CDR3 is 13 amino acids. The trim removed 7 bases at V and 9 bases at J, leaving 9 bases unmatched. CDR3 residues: CASNSGTMGEQFF. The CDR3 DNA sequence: TGTGCCAGCAACTCCGGGACTATGGGTGAGCAGTTCTTC.

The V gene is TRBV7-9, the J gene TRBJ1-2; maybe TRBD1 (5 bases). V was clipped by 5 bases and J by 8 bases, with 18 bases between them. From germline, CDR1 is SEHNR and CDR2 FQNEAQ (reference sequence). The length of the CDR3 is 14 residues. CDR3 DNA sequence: TGTGCCAGCAGCCTAATATCAGGGCTCGGGGGCTACACCTTC. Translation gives CASSLISGLGGYTF.

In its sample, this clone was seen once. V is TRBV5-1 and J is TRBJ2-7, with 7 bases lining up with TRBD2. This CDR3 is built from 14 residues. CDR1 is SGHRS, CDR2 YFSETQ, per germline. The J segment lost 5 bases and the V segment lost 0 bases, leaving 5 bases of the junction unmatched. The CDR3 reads CASSLGGSGHEQYF. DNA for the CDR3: TGCGCCAGCAGCTTGGGCGGGAGTGGTCACGAGCAGTACTTC.

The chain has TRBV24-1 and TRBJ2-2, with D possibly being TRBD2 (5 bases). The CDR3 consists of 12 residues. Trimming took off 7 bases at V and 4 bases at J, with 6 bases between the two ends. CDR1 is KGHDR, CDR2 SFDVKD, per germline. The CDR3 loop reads CATSSGTGELFF. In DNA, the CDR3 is TGTGCCACCAGCAGCGGCACCGGGGAGCTGTTTTTT.

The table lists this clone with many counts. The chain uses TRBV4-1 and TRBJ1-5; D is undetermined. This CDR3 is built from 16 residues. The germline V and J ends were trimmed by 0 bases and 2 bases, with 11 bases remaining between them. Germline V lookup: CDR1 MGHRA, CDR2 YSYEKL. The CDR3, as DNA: TGCGCCAGCAGCCAAGATGAGCCCTTGGGCAATCAGCCCCAGCATTTT. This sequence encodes CASSQDEPLGNQPQHF.

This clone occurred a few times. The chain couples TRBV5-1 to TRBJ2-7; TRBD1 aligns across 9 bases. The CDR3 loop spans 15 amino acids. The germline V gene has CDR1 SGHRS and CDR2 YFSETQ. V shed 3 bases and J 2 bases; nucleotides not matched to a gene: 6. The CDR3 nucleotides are TGCGCCAGCAGCTGGGGGGACAGGGCGGCCTACGAGCAGTACTTC. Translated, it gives CASSWGDRAAYEQYF.

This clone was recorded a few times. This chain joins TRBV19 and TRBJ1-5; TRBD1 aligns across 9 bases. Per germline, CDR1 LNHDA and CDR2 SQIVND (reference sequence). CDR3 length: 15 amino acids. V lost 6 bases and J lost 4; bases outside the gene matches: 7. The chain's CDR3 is CASSLTGGGNQPQHF. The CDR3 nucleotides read TGTGCCAGTAGCCTGACAGGGGGGGGGAATCAGCCCCAGCATTTT.

DNA of the CDR3: TGTGCCAGCAGCCCCAGGGGCGCCTACAATGAGCAGTTCTTC. This sequence encodes CASSPRGAYNEQFF. V is TRBV5-6 and J is TRBJ2-1; tentatively, D is TRBD1 (6 bases). Trimming left V 4 bases short and J 2 bases short, with 10 bases between. The CDR3 length is 14 residues. CDR1 is SGHDT, CDR2 YYEEEE, per germline.

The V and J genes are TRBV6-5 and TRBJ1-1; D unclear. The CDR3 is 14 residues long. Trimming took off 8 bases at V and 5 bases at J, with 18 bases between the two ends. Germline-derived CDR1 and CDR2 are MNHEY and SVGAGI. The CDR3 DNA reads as TGTGCCAGCCGGGAACAGCCAACGGGGACTGAAGCTTTCTTT. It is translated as CASREQPTGTEAFF.

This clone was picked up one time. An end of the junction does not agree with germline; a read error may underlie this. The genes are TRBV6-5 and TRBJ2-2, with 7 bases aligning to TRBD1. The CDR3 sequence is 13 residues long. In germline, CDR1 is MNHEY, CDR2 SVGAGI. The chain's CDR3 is CAGRQGITGELFF. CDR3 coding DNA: TGTGCCGGCAGACAGGGAATCACCGGGGAGCTGTTTTTT.

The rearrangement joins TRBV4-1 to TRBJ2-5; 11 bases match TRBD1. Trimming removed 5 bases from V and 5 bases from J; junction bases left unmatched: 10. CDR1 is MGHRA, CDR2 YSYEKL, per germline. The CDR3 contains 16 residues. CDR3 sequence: CASSTQDRGLGETQYF. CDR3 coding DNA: TGCGCCAGCAGCACCCAGGACAGGGGGCTTGGGGAGACCCAGTACTTC.

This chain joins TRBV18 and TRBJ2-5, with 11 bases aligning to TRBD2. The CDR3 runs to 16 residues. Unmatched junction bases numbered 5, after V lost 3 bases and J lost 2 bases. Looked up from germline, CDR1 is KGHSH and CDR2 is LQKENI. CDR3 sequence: CASSPRTSGRQETQYF. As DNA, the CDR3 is TGTGCCAGCTCACCCAGGACTAGCGGGCGGCAAGAGACCCAGTACTTC.

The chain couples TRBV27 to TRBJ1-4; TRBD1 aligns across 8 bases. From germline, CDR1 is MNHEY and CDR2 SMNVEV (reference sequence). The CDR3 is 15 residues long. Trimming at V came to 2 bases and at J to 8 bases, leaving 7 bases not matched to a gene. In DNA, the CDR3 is TGTGCCAGCAGTTTAGGGACAGGCTCGACAGAAAAACTGTTTTTT. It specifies CASSLGTGSTEKLFF.

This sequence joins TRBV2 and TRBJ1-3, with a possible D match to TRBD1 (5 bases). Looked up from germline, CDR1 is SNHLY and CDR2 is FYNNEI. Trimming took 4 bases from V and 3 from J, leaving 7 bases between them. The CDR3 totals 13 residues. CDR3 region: CASSVGDGNTIYF. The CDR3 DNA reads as TGTGCCAGCAGTGTAGGGGATGGAAACACCATATATTTT.